This paragraph reports one T cell receptor (beta chain). The data are from a study of blood T cell repertoires in COVID-19. Study overall: Material from acute and convalescent COVID-19 was sourced from the United States, Italy and Spain. T cells, B-cell-depleted T cells, or PBMCs supplied cDNA or gDNA.

Study processing details: Estimation of nucleated cell counts relied on the amplification of reference gene primers. The method was immunoSEQ multiplex PCR; TCRdb's version includes in-frame clones alone and lacks a portion of them. The V and J calls and clone size were taken over from that table, and D and trimming were inferred from the DNA. The sample includes about 230,000 clones, approximately 87% of them seen just once. Trimming left V 2 bases short and J 2 bases short, with 15 bases between. The CDR3 loop spans 16 amino acids. Germline V gives CDR1 SGHTS, CDR2 YDEGEE. The gene calls are TRBV5-8 and TRBJ2-3; perhaps TRBD2 as D (7 bases). The receptor was derived from a woman in her 70s with active or convalescent COVID-19. The sequenced sample consisted of peripheral blood. CDR3 nucleotide sequence: TGTGCCAGCAGCTTCGGGGGGCCAGGGGCCACAGATACGCAGTATTTT. Amino acid sequence: CASSFGGPGATDTQYF.